This is a list of T cell receptor beta chains from one sample in a study of blood T cell repertoires in COVID-19. Profiled with immunoSEQ multiplex PCR; TCRdb holds only in-frame clones, not every one. This sample yields about 180,000 clones, of which about 85% are seen a single time; around a sixth belongs to the top ten. The sequencing input was peripheral blood. Receptors originate from a person aged 70 to 85 with COVID-19, enrolled during active disease. The CDR3 runs from the conserved cysteine through the conserved F or W. A D gene is named only where the DNA matches it firmly. A row's size may be missing; if present it is once, few, many or a size class.

J gene	V gene	clone size	D gene	CDR3 protein	CDR3 DNA
TRBJ2-7	TRBV10-3	NA	NA	CAIGWTGGREQYF	TGTGCCATCGGTTGGACCGGGGGAAGAGAGCAGTACTTC
TRBJ1-1	TRBV18	NA	TRBD1	CASSPLMTRDRVTEAFF	TGTGCCAGCTCACCACTTATGACACGGGACAGGGTCACTGAAGCTTTCTTT
TRBJ2-7	TRBV19	NA	NA	CASKDPGLYEQYF	TGTGCCAGTAAAGATCCCGGGTTATACGAGCAGTACTTC
TRBJ2-2	TRBV19	NA	TRBD2	CASRPSGGAYTGELFF	TGTGCCAGTAGACCCAGCGGGGGGGCATACACCGGGGAGCTGTTTTTT
TRBJ2-7	TRBV7-2	NA	NA	CASSRTINEQYF	TGTGCCAGCAGCCGGACTATCAACGAGCAGTACTTC
TRBJ2-1	TRBV5-1	NA	TRBD1	CASSTFPTGGPYNEQFF	TGCGCCAGCAGCACCTTTCCGACAGGGGGACCCTACAATGAGCAGTTCTTC
TRBJ1-1	TRBV25-1	once	NA	CAIRGARTANTEAFF	TGTGCCATACGGGGGGCTAGGACAGCAAACACTGAAGCTTTCTTT
TRBJ1-6	TRBV7-2	few	NA	CASSLMRANNSPLHF	TGTGCCAGCAGCTTAATGCGGGCGAATAATTCACCCCTCCACTTT
TRBJ1-5	TRBV15	NA	NA	CATRNGAGRESNQPQHF	TGTGCCACCAGGAACGGAGCAGGCAGGGAAAGCAATCAGCCCCAGCATTTT
TRBJ2-7	TRBV9	NA	NA	CASSAYTKGGEQYF	TGTGCCAGCAGCGCCTACACTAAAGGTGGCGAGCAGTACTTC
TRBJ2-1	TRBV21-1	NA	NA	CASSKALALGYNEQFF	TGTGCCAGCAGCAAAGCGCTAGCGCTGGGCTACAATGAGCAGTTCTTC
TRBJ1-5	TRBV7-6	NA	NA	CASSLFRGDQPQHF	TGTGCCAGCAGCCTATTCAGGGGCGATCAGCCCCAGCATTTT
TRBJ1-5	TRBV6-5	NA	TRBD1	CASTTGLYQPQHF	TGTGCCAGTACGACAGGGTTATATCAGCCCCAGCATTTT
TRBJ2-5	TRBV5-4	NA	TRBD2	CASSSFRTSGVYQETQYF	TGTGCCAGCAGCTCCTTTCGGACTAGCGGGGTGTACCAAGAGACCCAGTACTTC
TRBJ1-5	TRBV4-2	many	NA	CASSQELWIGNMAGNQPQHF	TGTGCCAGCAGCCAAGAGCTTTGGATCGGGAATATGGCTGGGAATCAGCCCCAGCATTTT
TRBJ1-5	TRBV21-1	NA	NA	CASSAGEGNQPQHF	TGTGCCAGCAGCGCCGGGGAAGGCAATCAGCCCCAGCATTTT
TRBJ1-5	TRBV7-9	NA	NA	CASSLARAGNNQPQHF	TGTGCCAGCAGCTTAGCGAGGGCGGGGAACAATCAGCCCCAGCATTTT
TRBJ2-3	TRBV11-2	NA	TRBD2	CASSPTGLGGHTQYF	TGTGCCAGCAGCCCGACGGGACTAGGAGGTCACACGCAGTATTTT
TRBJ2-1	TRBV28	NA	NA	CASSLASSHNEQFF	TGTGCCAGCAGTTTAGCTAGCAGCCACAATGAGCAGTTCTTC
TRBJ1-1	TRBV7-9	NA	NA	CASSLAGGNTEAFF	TGTGCCAGCAGCTTGGCGGGGGGGAACACTGAAGCTTTCTTT
TRBJ2-1	TRBV13	few	NA	CASSSLYNEQFF	TGTGCCAGCAGCTCCCTTTACAATGAGCAGTTCTTC
TRBJ2-2	TRBV28	NA	NA	CATFSGTGELFF	TGTGCCACCTTTTCGGGCACCGGGGAGCTGTTTTTT
TRBJ2-3	TRBV6-1	NA	NA	CASSELGPRSLQYF	TGTGCCAGCAGTGAATTGGGCCCCAGATCCCTTCAGTATTTT
TRBJ1-2	TRBV7-9	once	TRBD1	CASSTTGGNYGYTF	TGTGCCAGCAGCACCACAGGGGGCAACTATGGCTACACCTTC
TRBJ2-7	TRBV28	NA	TRBD1	CASSGTGTYEQYF	TGTGCCAGCAGTGGGACAGGGACCTACGAGCAGTACTTC